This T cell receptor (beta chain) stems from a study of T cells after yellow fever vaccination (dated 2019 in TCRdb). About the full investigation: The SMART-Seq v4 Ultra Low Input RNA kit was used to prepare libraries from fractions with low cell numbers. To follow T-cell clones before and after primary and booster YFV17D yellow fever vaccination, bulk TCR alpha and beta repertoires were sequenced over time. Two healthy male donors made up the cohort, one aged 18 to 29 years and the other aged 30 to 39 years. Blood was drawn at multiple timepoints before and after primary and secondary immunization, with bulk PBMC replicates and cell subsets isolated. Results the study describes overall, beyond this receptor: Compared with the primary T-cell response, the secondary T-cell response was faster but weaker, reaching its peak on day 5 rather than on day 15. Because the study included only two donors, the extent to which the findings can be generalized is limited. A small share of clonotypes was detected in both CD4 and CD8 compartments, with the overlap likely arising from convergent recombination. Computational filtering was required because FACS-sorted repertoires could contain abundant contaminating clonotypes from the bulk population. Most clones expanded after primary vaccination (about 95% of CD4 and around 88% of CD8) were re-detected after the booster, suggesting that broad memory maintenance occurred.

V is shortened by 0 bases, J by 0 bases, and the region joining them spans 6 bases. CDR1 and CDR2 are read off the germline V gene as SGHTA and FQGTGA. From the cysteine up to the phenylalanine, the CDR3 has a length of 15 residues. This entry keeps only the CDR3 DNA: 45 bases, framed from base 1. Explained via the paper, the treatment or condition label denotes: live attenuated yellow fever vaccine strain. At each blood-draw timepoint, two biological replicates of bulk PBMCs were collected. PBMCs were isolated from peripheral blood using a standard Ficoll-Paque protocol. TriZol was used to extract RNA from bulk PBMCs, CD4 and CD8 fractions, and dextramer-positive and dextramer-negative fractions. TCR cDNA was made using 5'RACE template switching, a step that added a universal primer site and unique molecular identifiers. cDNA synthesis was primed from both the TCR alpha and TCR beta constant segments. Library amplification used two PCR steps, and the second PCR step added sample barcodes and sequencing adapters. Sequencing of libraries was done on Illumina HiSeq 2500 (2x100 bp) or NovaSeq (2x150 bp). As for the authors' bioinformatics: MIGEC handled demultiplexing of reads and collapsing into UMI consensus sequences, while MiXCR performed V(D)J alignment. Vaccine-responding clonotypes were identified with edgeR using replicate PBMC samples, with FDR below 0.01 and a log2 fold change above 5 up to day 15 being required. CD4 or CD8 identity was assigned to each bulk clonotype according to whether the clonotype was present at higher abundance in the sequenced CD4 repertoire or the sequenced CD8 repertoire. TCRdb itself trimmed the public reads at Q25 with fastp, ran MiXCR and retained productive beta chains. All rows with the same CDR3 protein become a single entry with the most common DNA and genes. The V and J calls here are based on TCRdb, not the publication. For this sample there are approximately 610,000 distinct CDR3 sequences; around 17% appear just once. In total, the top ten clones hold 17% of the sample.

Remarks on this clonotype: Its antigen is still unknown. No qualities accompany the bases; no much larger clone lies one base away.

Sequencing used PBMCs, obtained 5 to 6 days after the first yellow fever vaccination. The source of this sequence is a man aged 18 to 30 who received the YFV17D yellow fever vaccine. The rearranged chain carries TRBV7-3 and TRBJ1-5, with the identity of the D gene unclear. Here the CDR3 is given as CASSLTSGSNQPQHF. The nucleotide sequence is TGTGCCAGCAGCTTAACTAGCGGTAGCAATCAGCCCCAGCATTTT.